The present T cell receptor beta chain was sequenced within a study of T cell responses to AZD1222 COVID-19 vaccine. Method: immunoSEQ multiplex PCR; TCRdb's copy keeps in-frame clones and lacks some. The sample shows about 99,000 clones, approximately 90% of them seen only once. The source was peripheral blood, collected 28 days after the second AZD1222 dose. This sequence was found in an adult who received the AZD1222 COVID-19 vaccine.

CDR3 protein: CASTGYGAGYTF. DNA of the CDR3: TGTGCCAGCACAGGGTACGGGGCTGGCTACACCTTC. The rearrangement joins TRBV2 to TRBJ1-2, with D possibly TRBD1 on 5 matching bases. The germline gives CDR1 SNHLY, CDR2 FYNNEI. V was shortened by 7 bases and J by 7 bases, with 13 bases between the two germline ends. The CDR3 has 12 residues.